This entry is about one TCR beta chain. Measured with immunoSEQ multiplex PCR; TCRdb has only the in-frame clones, and not every one. The table lists 75,000 to 100,000 clones, approximately 77% of them singletons, with 9.8% in the top ten. CDR1 is SNHLY and CDR2 is FYNNEI in the germline V gene. The CDR3 spans 14 residues. J lost 3 bases, V lost 1 base, and 3 bases had no gene match. The sample comes from a study of blood T cell repertoires in COVID-19. Study-level background: PBMCs, B-cell-depleted T cells, or T cells provided the cDNA or gDNA that made up the material.

The receptor comes from an elderly woman with acute or convalescent COVID-19. The chain links TRBV2 to TRBJ2-7; TRBD2 agrees at 7 bases. The specimen was peripheral blood. This CDR3 reads CASSEGGGLYEQYF. CDR3 sequence (DNA): TGTGCCAGCAGTGAAGGGGGGGGACTCTACGAGCAGTACTTC.